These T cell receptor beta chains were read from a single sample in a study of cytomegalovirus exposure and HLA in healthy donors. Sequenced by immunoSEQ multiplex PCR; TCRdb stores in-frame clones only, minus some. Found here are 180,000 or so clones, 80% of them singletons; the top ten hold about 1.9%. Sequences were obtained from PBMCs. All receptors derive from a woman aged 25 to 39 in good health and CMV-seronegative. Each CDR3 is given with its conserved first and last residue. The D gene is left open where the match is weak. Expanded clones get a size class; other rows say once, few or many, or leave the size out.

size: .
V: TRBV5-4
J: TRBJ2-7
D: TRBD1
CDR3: CASSLGQGSPYEQYF
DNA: TGTGCCAGCAGCCTGGGACAGGGATCCCCCTACGAGCAGTACTTC

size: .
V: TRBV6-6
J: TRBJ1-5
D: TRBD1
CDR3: CAGQTGGSNQPQHF
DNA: TGTGCCGGGCAGACAGGGGGAAGCAATCAGCCCCAGCATTTT

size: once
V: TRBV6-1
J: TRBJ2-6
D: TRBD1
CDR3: CASSEVGTGLSGANVLTF
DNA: TGTGCCAGCAGTGAAGTTGGGACAGGCCTCTCTGGGGCCAACGTCCTGACTTTC

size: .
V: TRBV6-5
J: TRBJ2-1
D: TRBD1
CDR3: CASSSPGQPYLGQFF
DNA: TGTGCCAGCAGTTCGCCGGGACAGCCTTATCTAGGGCAGTTCTTC

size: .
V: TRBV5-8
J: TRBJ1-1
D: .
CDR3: CASSFRGYTEAFF
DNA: TGTGCCAGCAGCTTTAGGGGCTACACTGAAGCTTTCTTT

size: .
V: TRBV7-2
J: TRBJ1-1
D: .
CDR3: CASSFSGKNTEAFF
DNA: TGTGCCAGCAGCTTTTCGGGGAAGAACACTGAAGCTTTCTTT

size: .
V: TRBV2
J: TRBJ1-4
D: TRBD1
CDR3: CARTGQDSEKLFF
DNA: TGTGCCAGAACGGGACAGGACAGCGAAAAACTGTTTTTT

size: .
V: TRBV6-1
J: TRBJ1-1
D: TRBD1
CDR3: CASSESRTGWTEAFF
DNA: TGTGCCAGCAGTGAATCGCGGACAGGTTGGACTGAAGCTTTCTTT

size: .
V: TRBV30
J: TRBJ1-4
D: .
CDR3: CAERGSEKLFF
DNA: TGTGCCGAGCGGGGGTCGGAAAAACTGTTTTTT

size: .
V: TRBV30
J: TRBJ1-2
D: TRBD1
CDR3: CAWSRTGNYGYTF
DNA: TGTGCCTGGAGCCGGACAGGGAACTATGGCTACACCTTC

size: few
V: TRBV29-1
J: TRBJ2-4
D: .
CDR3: CSVVKGATTTF
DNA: TGCAGCGTTGTCAAGGGAGCCACCACGACTTTC

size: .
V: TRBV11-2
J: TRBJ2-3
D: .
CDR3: CASSLFLSTDTQYF
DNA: TGTGCCAGCAGCCTCTTTTTAAGCACAGATACGCAGTATTTT

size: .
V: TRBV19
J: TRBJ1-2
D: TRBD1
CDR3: CASRVTGGYGYTF
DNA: TGTGCCAGTAGAGTTACAGGGGGCTATGGCTACACCTTC

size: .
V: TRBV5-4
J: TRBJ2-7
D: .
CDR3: CASSPGGGSSYEQYF
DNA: TGTGCCAGCAGCCCAGGGGGCGGGAGCTCCTACGAGCAGTACTTC

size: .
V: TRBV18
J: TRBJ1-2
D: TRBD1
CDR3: CASSSQPTGGDGYTF
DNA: TGTGCCAGCTCGAGCCAACCCACAGGGGGCGATGGCTACACCTTC

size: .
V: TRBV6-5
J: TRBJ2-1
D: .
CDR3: CASTESSYNEQFF
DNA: TGTGCCAGCACGGAGTCCTCCTACAATGAGCAGTTCTTC

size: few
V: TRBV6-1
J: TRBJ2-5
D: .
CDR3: CASSDRTVQTQYF
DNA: TGTGCCAGCAGTGACAGGACTGTGCAGACCCAGTACTTC

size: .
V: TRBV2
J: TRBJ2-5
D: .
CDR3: CASSRLVTVAETQYF
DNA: TGTGCCAGCAGCCGACTAGTTACGGTTGCAGAGACCCAGTACTTC

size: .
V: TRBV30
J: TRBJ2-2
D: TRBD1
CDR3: CAWSPHPGQGPGELFF
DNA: TGTGCCTGGAGTCCCCACCCGGGACAGGGGCCCGGGGAGCTGTTTTTT

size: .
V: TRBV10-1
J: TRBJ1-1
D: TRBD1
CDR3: CASSESTGTGGTEAFF
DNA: TGCGCCAGCAGTGAGTCGACTGGGACAGGGGGGACTGAAGCTTTCTTT

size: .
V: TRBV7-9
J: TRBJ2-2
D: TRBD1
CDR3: CASSLVSGQGANTGELFF
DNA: TGTGCCAGCAGCTTAGTGTCCGGACAGGGTGCCAACACCGGGGAGCTGTTTTTT

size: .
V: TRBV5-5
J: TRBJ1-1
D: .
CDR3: CASSLGPGDTEAFF
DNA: TGTGCCAGCAGCTTGGGTCCGGGGGACACTGAAGCTTTCTTT